The 30 T cell receptor beta chains listed next were all sequenced from one sample in a study of T cell changes during pregnancy in multiple sclerosis. Clones were read by immunoSEQ multiplex PCR, and TCRdb kept only the in-frame ones, dropping some. The sample has roughly 80,000 clones; around 93% are singletons. Sequences were derived from peripheral blood, sampled in the second trimester of pregnancy. These receptors all stem from a female donor with multiple sclerosis, enrolled in a pregnancy study.

The V and J genes are TRBV7-3 and TRBJ2-7; D is unresolved. The V end lost 6 bases, the J end lost 3 bases, and 12 bases lay between the germline ends. This CDR3 has 13 amino acids. Germline assignment: CDR1 SGHTA and CDR2 FQGTGA. DNA for the CDR3: TGTGCCAGCAGTTCACGTCCCGGCTACGAGCAGTACTTC. Translated: CASSSRPGYEQYF.

This clone was recorded only once. The rearrangement uses TRBV9 and TRBJ2-2, with 8 nucleotides matching TRBD1. Germline V gene lookup returns CDR1 SGDLS and CDR2 YYNGEE. The V and J ends lost 2 bases and 4 bases, in that order; junction bases with no gene match: 4. The CDR3 extends over 15 amino acids. The CDR3 reads CASSVGTGGTGELFF. In DNA, the CDR3 is TGTGCCAGCAGCGTCGGGACAGGAGGCACCGGGGAGCTGTTTTTT.

The chain has TRBV27 and TRBJ1-2; D is ambiguous. V gave up 10 bases and J gave up 5 bases, with 17 bases separating them. Germline CDR1 and CDR2: MNHEY and SMNVEV (reference sequence). This CDR3 has 13 amino acids. For the CDR3, the DNA is TGTGCCACCGGAGGGCCCGAAGCATATGGCTACACCTTC. This encodes CATGGPEAYGYTF.

The genes are TRBV5-4 and TRBJ1-1; D is undetermined. Germline V lookup: CDR1 SGHNT, CDR2 YYREEE (reference sequence). CDR3 length: 13 residues. V was pared by 0 bases and J by 6 bases, with 9 bases between. As DNA, the CDR3 is TGTGCCAGCAGCTTGGCTTGGCAGTCTGAAGCTTTCTTT. It specifies CASSLAWQSEAFF.

This chain connects TRBV7-8 to TRBJ2-7, with TRBD2 identical over 8 bases. The CDR3 extends over 14 amino acids. J gave up 2 bases and V 10 bases, and 10 bases lay outside the gene matches. Germline loops: CDR1 SGHVS, CDR2 FQNEAQ. CDR3 DNA: TGTGCCATATCCAGCGGGGGTCTCCCCTACGAGCAGTACTTC. This encodes CAISSGGLPYEQYF.

The chain uses TRBV4-1 and TRBJ2-5; D is possibly TRBD1 (5 bases). The V end lost 1 base, the J end lost 5 bases, and 17 bases lay between the germline ends. The germline gives CDR1 MGHRA, CDR2 YSYEKL. This CDR3 spans 16 amino acids. CDR3 region: CASSQGFRVLTETQYF. The CDR3 DNA is TGCGCCAGCAGCCAAGGTTTCAGGGTTCTTACGGAGACCCAGTACTTC.

J is TRBJ2-7 and V is TRBV5-8; D ambiguous. The CDR3 spans 11 residues. Germline CDR1 reads SGHTS; CDR2 reads YDEGEE. V lost 7 bases and J lost 2, with 7 bases in between. The CDR3 protein is CASQMTYEQYF. CDR3 nucleotides: TGTGCCAGCCAGATGACCTACGAGCAGTACTTC.

The gene calls are TRBV19 and TRBJ1-6; 10 positions match TRBD1. Per the germline V gene, CDR1 is LNHDA and CDR2 is SQIVND (reference sequence). The CDR3 totals 14 residues. The ends lost 6 bases at V and 8 bases at J; junction bases unmatched: 4. The CDR3 loop is CASRTGTGDSPLHF. Written as DNA, the CDR3 is TGTGCCAGTAGAACCGGGACAGGGGATTCACCCCTCCACTTT. Filled out from reference TRBV19 and TRBJ1-6, the complete variable domain reads DGGITQSPKYLFRKEGQNVTLSCEQNLNHDAMYWYRQDPGQGLRLIYYSQIVNDFQKGDIAEGYSVSREKKESFPLTVTSAQKNPTAFYLCASRTGTGDSPLHFGNGTRLTVT.

This chain connects TRBV5-6 to TRBJ2-3; 9 bases match TRBD2. The CDR3 consists of 15 residues. Per the germline V gene, CDR1 is SGHDT and CDR2 is YYEEEE. Trimming cost V 4 bases and J 6 bases; bases outside gene matches: 9. The CDR3 region has the DNA TGTGCCAGCAGCCTGGCGGGAGGGCCATGGGATACGCAGTATTTT. Protein sequence: CASSLAGGPWDTQYF.

V and J are TRBV29-1 and TRBJ2-2, with no clear D. V lost 4 bases and J lost 6, with 15 bases in between. This CDR3 has 14 residues. Germline V gene lookup returns CDR1 SQVTM and CDR2 ANQGSEA. CDR3 amino acids: CSVVISNPSGELFF. The CDR3, as DNA: TGCAGCGTTGTAATCTCTAACCCCTCCGGGGAGCTGTTTTTT.

The CDR3 protein is CAWSNINTGELFF. The CDR3 DNA is TGTGCCTGGAGTAATATAAACACCGGGGAGCTGTTTTTT. V and J are TRBV30 and TRBJ2-2; D remains unclear. V lost 2 bases and J lost 2, with 6 bases in between. This CDR3 is built from 13 residues. Germline loops: CDR1 GTSNPN, CDR2 SVGIG (reference sequence).

The gene calls are TRBV5-6 and TRBJ2-1, with TRBD1 matching over 7 bases. CDR1 is SGHDT and CDR2 is YYEEEE in the germline V gene. The V segment lost 5 bases and the J segment 9 bases; nucleotides outside the gene matches: 8. This CDR3 spans 13 amino acids. CDR3 loop: CASRLGQIPEQFF. CDR3 nucleotides: TGTGCCAGCAGACTGGGACAGATCCCTGAGCAGTTCTTC.

V is TRBV11-2 and J is TRBJ1-6, with D maybe TRBD1 (6 bases). The germline V gene has CDR1 SGHAT and CDR2 FQNNGV. The CDR3 is made up of 14 amino acids. V lost 5 bases and J lost 10, with 15 bases in between. Here the CDR3 DNA reads TGTGCCAGCAGCCCGACAGGAAGGTACTCACCCCTCCACTTT. Amino acids: CASSPTGRYSPLHF.

The chain links TRBV19 to TRBJ2-5, with 11 nucleotides matching TRBD2. J was trimmed by 4 bases and V by 6 bases; bases with no gene match: 7. This CDR3 region has 15 residues. From germline, CDR1 is LNHDA and CDR2 SQIVND (reference sequence). As DNA, the CDR3 is TGTGCCAGTAGCCTAGCGGGGGGATCCGGAGAGACCCAGTACTTC. Its protein product is CASSLAGGSGETQYF.

The chain is built from TRBV27 and TRBJ1-2, with D perhaps TRBD1 (6 bases). The CDR3 consists of 15 residues. In germline, CDR1 is MNHEY, CDR2 SMNVEV (reference sequence). With 5 bases removed from V and 3 bases from J, the gap between germline ends came to 16 bases. The CDR3 DNA follows: TGTGCCAGCAGTCCCCTCACGGACAGCTACTATGGCTACACCTTC. This gives the protein CASSPLTDSYYGYTF.

This chain links TRBV7-8 with TRBJ2-7; maybe TRBD1 (6 bases). Germline-derived CDR1 and CDR2 are SGHVS and FQNEAQ. This CDR3 is 14 amino acids long. V was pared by 6 bases and J by 3 bases, with 15 bases between. DNA for the CDR3: TGTGCCAGCAGTCAACAGGGATCCCTCTACGAGCAGTACTTC. It is translated as CASSQQGSLYEQYF.

For the CDR3, the DNA is TGTGCCATCAGTGCTAGGGGCGCGTCTGAATTCACTGAAGCTTTCTTT. Protein: CAISARGASEFTEAFF. This rearrangement joins TRBV10-3 to TRBJ1-1, with D possibly TRBD1 on 5 matching bases. Germline assignment: CDR1 ENHRY and CDR2 SYGVKD. This CDR3 has 16 residues. V was pared by 4 bases and J by 4 bases, with 19 bases between.

This chain links TRBV4-1 with TRBJ2-1; D is unclear. The CDR3 extends over 16 amino acids. The germline V gene encodes CDR1 MGHRA and CDR2 YSYEKL. V dropped 3 bases and J dropped 0 bases, with 12 bases sitting between them. The CDR3 loop reads CASSHIVLSSYNEQFF. The DNA for the CDR3 is TGCGCCAGCAGCCATATTGTGCTGAGCTCCTACAATGAGCAGTTCTTC.

V gene TRBV5-4 combines with J gene TRBJ2-5; TRBD2 matches 10 bases. This CDR3 comprises 17 residues. From germline, CDR1 is SGHNT and CDR2 YYREEE (reference sequence). The trim removed 3 bases at V and 1 base at J, leaving 9 bases unmatched. CDR3: CASSSPSASGGQETQYF. In DNA form, the CDR3 reads TGTGCCAGCAGCTCTCCGAGCGCTAGCGGGGGCCAAGAGACCCAGTACTTC. The whole variable domain, filled in from reference TRBV5-4 and TRBJ2-5, reads ETGVTQSPTHLIKTRGQQVTLRCSSQSGHNTVSWYQQALGQGPQFIFQYYREEENGRGNFPPRFSGLQFPNYSSELNVNALELDDSALYLCASSSPSASGGQETQYFGPGTRLLVL.

This chain uses TRBV19 with TRBJ1-5; D is possibly TRBD1 (5 bases). This CDR3 region has 13 residues. Germline V CDR1 and CDR2: LNHDA, SQIVND (reference sequence). The V and J ends lost 10 bases and 5 bases respectively, with 15 bases between them. CDR3 sequence: CATPSGQDQPQHF. The CDR3 DNA reads as TGTGCCACCCCATCAGGACAAGATCAGCCCCAGCATTTT.

The chain uses TRBV6-5 and TRBJ1-1; D gene ambiguous. With 0 bases removed from V and 5 bases from J, the gap between germline ends came to 13 bases. The CDR3 extends over 15 amino acids. The germline V gene encodes CDR1 MNHEY and CDR2 SVGAGI. CDR3 sequence reads: CASSYSRGQRTEAFF. The CDR3 region has the DNA TGTGCCAGCAGTTACTCTAGAGGGCAGAGAACTGAAGCTTTCTTT.

On this clone: The junction does not match germline at one end; this may be a read error. The CDR3 sequence is CASSLGGQGAGANVLTF. CDR3 coding DNA: TGCGCCAGCAGTTTGGGGGGACAGGGGGCTGGGGCCAACGTCCTGACTTTC. The chain combines TRBV5-1 with TRBJ2-6, with 11 nucleotides matching TRBD1. The germline V gene has CDR1 SGHRS and CDR2 YFSETQ. This CDR3 has 17 residues. The variable domain in full, with the rest retrieved from reference TRBV5-1 and TRBJ2-6, is KAGVTQTPRYLIKTRGQQVTLSCSPISGHRSVSWYQQTPGQGLQFLFEYFSETQRNKGNFPGRFSGRQFSNSRSEMNVSTLELGDSALYLCASSLGGQGAGANVLTFGAGSRLTVL.

This clone has only one observation. V is TRBV6-6 and J is TRBJ1-5; D unclear. The CDR3 contains 15 residues. V was cut by 2 bases and J by 0 bases, with 8 bases left in between. Germline-derived CDR1 and CDR2 are MNHNY and SVGAGI (reference sequence). The DNA of the CDR3 is TGTGCCAGCAGTTACGAGGGAGTTAGCAATCAGCCCCAGCATTTT. This codes for CASSYEGVSNQPQHF.

Of note for this clone: The germline gene is not matched at one end of the junction; a read error may be the cause. The sample holds other DNA sequences that translate to the same CDR3. CDR3: CASSYTKGGTEAFF. The CDR3 bases are TGTGCCAGCAGTTACACAAAGGGAGGCACTGAGGCTTTCTTT. This chain uses TRBV6-5 with TRBJ1-1; D ambiguous. The length of the CDR3 is 14 residues. CDR1 is MNHEY and CDR2 is SVGAGI in the germline V gene.

V and J are TRBV30 and TRBJ1-2; D may be TRBD1 (6 bases). In germline, CDR1 is GTSNPN, CDR2 SVGIG (reference sequence). The CDR3 is made up of 12 amino acids. The V and J ends lost 1 base and 8 bases respectively, with 11 bases between them. The CDR3 is CAWSGVRGGYTF. The CDR3 DNA reads as TGTGCCTGGAGTGGTGTAAGGGGGGGCTACACCTTC.

The V call is TRBV6-1, the J call TRBJ1-3; 7 nucleotides line up with TRBD1. Germline CDR1 is MNHNS and CDR2 is SASEGT. CDR3 length equals 18 residues. After removal of 0 bases from V and 4 bases from J, the junction contained 12 bases not matched to a gene. CDR3 protein: CASSEARTGTIEGNTIYF. DNA for the CDR3: TGTGCCAGCAGTGAAGCGCGGACAGGAACAATCGAAGGAAACACCATATATTTT.

J is TRBJ2-1 and V is TRBV27; D not certain. V gave up 0 bases and J gave up 7 bases, with 7 bases separating them. Germline loops: CDR1 MNHEY, CDR2 SMNVEV (reference sequence). The CDR3 has 13 residues. This CDR3 reads CASSLSSVNEQFF. The CDR3 DNA follows: TGTGCCAGCAGTTTATCGTCGGTTAATGAGCAGTTCTTC.

Turning to this clone: A read error may account for a junction end that differs from germline. This chain uses TRBV7-7 with TRBJ2-5; TRBD1 matches at 7 bases. The CDR3 is 14 residues long. CDR1 SSHAT and CDR2 FNYEAQ come from the germline V gene (reference sequence). The CDR3 sequence: CASSPTGQKETQYF. CDR3 sequence (DNA): TGTGCTAGCAGCCCAACGGGACAGAAAGAGACCCAGTACTTC.

The chain carries TRBV7-9 and TRBJ2-7, with D maybe TRBD2 (5 bases). The CDR3 extends over 15 amino acids. The germline V and J ends were trimmed by 5 bases and 2 bases, with 16 bases remaining between them. Germline CDR1 SEHNR, CDR2 FQNEAQ (reference sequence). This CDR3 reads CASSPRPGGTYEQYF. CDR3 in DNA: TGTGCCAGCAGCCCAAGGCCAGGAGGTACCTACGAGCAGTACTTC.

The J gene is TRBJ2-2, the V gene TRBV9; 8 bases fit TRBD1. With V trimmed by 6 bases and J by 4 bases, 8 bases remained unmatched. The CDR3 covers 15 residues. Looked up from germline, CDR1 is SGDLS and CDR2 is YYNGEE. CDR3 residues: CASTPQGAPTGELFF. CDR3 sequence (DNA): TGTGCCAGCACACCCCAGGGGGCGCCCACCGGGGAGCTGTTTTTT. The full variable domain, rest sourced from reference TRBV9 and TRBJ2-2, is DSGVTQTPKHLITATGQRVTLRCSPRSGDLSVYWYQQSLDQGLQFLIQYYNGEERAKGNILERFSAQQFPDLHSELNLSSLELGDSALYFCASTPQGAPTGELFFGEGSRLTVL.